Below, 2 T cell receptor beta chains from the same sample are listed, as sequenced in a study of naive and memory T cell subsets. Alpha and beta constant region primers primed reverse transcription for blood and skin samples. TCRdb re-analysed the 5' RACE reads in MiXCR, keeping a single row per CDR3 protein. The sample consists of 20,000 to 25,000 distinct CDR3 sequences, 4% to 4.5% of them appearing once. Adult healthy volunteers gave 2.5 ml peripheral blood for whole-blood RNA. These receptors were collected from a male donor in good health.

The genes are TRBV7-2 and TRBJ2-1; D is unclear. This CDR3 spans 13 amino acids. Per the germline V gene, CDR1 is SGHTA and CDR2 is FQGNSA. V was clipped by 5 bases and J by 9 bases, with 14 bases between them. CDR3 loop: CASSRRTGGEQFF. The DNA for the CDR3 is TGTGCCAGCAGCCGTCGGACGGGCGGTGAGCAGTTCTTC.

This clonotype showed up many times. CDR3 region: CASSQDGQVQFF. The CDR3 DNA reads TGTGCCAGCAGCCAAGATGGTCAGGTCCAGTTCTTC. The chain uses TRBV14 and TRBJ2-1; D is undetermined. The CDR3 extends over 12 amino acids. The V end lost 0 bases, the J end lost 13 bases, and 10 bases lay between the germline ends. Germline CDR1 is SGHDN and CDR2 is FVKESK.